A single sample is the source of the 4 T cell receptor beta chains below, sequenced in a study of T cell changes during pregnancy in multiple sclerosis (dated by TCRdb to the late 2010s). The library came from the immunoSEQ multiplex PCR assay. TCRdb took over this immuneACCESS table, retaining in-frame rearrangements with V and J assigned. Such tables are incomplete; in checked studies, under half of the missing clones stem from an unresolved V gene, and the remainder is unexplained. The sample contains approximately 65,000 clones, 91% of them found a single time. 0.7% to 0.8% of the sample is held by the ten biggest clonotypes. This sample comprised CD4+ T cells from peripheral blood mononuclear cells, obtained in the first trimester of pregnancy. The receptors here all came from a female donor with multiple sclerosis, enrolled in a pregnancy study.

The chain recombines TRBV7-9 with TRBJ2-3, with D possibly matching TRBD2 (6 bases). This CDR3 is 14 amino acids long. Germline V gene lookup returns CDR1 SEHNR and CDR2 FQNEAQ (reference sequence). V lost 1 base and J 9 bases, leaving 14 bases between the germline ends. CDR3 DNA sequence: TGTGCCAGCAGCTTAGATGCTAGCGCTAAGACGCAGTATTTT. This encodes CASSLDASAKTQYF.

V and J are TRBV29-1 and TRBJ1-1, with TRBD1 identical over 8 bases. V shed 1 base and J 5 bases; nucleotides not matched to a gene: 3. In germline, CDR1 is SQVTM, CDR2 ANQGSEA. This CDR3 is built from 13 residues. CDR3 sequence (DNA): TGCAGCGTTGAAGTCCAGGGGGCGACTGAAGCTTTCTTT. Translation: CSVEVQGATEAFF.

The chain employs TRBV19 and TRBJ2-2; TRBD1 matches at 7 bases. Losses at the gene ends were 5 bases for V and 5 bases for J; bases not matched to a gene: 11. This CDR3 spans 16 amino acids. Germline V gene sequence: CDR1 LNHDA, CDR2 SQIVND (reference sequence). The CDR3 here is CASSSVQGVKTGELFF. The DNA of the CDR3 is TGTGCCAGTAGTTCAGTCCAGGGGGTTAAGACCGGGGAGCTGTTTTTT. Full variable domain (remainder filled in from reference TRBV19 and TRBJ2-2): DGGITQSPKYLFRKEGQNVTLSCEQNLNHDAMYWYRQDPGQGLRLIYYSQIVNDFQKGDIAEGYSVSREKKESFPLTVTSAQKNPTAFYLCASSSVQGVKTGELFFGEGSRLTVL.

The rearrangement uses TRBV20-1 and TRBJ1-1; D is perhaps TRBD1 (6 bases). There are 10 residues in the CDR3. Trimming left V 4 bases short and J 8 bases short, with 8 bases between. Germline V gives CDR1 DFQATT, CDR2 SNEGSKA (reference sequence). The CDR3 loop reads CSATDSEAFF. CDR3 nucleotide sequence: TGCAGTGCTACGGACAGCGAAGCTTTCTTT.